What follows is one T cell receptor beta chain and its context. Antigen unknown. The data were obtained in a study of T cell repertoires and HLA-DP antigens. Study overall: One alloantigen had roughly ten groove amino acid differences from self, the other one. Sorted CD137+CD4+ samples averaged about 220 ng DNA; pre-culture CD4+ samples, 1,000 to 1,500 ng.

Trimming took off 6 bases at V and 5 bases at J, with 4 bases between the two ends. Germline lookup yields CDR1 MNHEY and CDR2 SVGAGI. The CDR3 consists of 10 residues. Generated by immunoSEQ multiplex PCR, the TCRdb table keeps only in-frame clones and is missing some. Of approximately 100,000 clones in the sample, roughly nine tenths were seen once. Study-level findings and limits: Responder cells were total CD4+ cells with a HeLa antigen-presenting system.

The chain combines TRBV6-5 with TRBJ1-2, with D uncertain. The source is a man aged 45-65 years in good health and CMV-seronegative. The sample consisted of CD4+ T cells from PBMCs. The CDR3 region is CASREYGYTF. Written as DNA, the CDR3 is TGTGCCAGCAGGGAGTATGGCTACACCTTC.